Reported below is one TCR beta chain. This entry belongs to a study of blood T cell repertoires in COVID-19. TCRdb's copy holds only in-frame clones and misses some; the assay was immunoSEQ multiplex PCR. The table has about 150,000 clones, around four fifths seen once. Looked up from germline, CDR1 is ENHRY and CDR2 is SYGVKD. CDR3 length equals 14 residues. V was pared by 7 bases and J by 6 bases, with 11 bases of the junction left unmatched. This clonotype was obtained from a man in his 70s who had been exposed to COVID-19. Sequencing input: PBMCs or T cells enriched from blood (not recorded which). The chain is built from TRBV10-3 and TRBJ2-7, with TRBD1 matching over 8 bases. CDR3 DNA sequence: TGTGCCATCAATATCGGGACAGGAGGGTCCGAGCAGTACTTC. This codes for CAINIGTGGSEQYF.